Described below is a single T cell receptor (beta chain) sequence and its context. This clonotype was seen more than once but under ten times. The clone's antigen remains unknown. The input lacks base qualities; no much larger clone sits a single base away. Measured from the cysteine to the phenylalanine, the CDR3 is 20 residues long. Just CDR3 DNA is preserved here, 60 bases in frame from base 1. The V end loses 2 bases and the J end loses 1 base, and a stretch of 26 bases separates them. Sequences LGHNA (CDR1) and YSLEER (CDR2) are obtained from the germline V gene. The sample comes from a study of human T cells and chemical hapten exposure (dated by TCRdb to about 2021). The study in broad terms: For sensitization, 2% DPC in acetone was applied to a 2 cm by 2 cm area of upper inner arm skin. Weekly therapeutic DPC doses were additionally applied to the scalp of patients throughout the roughly 23-week study period. Patch testing was done on the upper back using Finn chambers containing 0.01% DPC, and results were scored after 6 days according to International Contact Dermatitis Research Group standards. The patient cohort, mostly female, included alopecia areata with under or over 50% scalp involvement, alopecia totalis and alopecia universalis. Libraries were combined into a pool for sequencing, and differences in TCR yield between samples came mainly from small differences in library volumes within the pool. In alopecia patients, the study followed how the peripheral blood TCR repertoire changed in vivo over primary and secondary sensitization to diphenylcyclopropenone (DPC), a hapten. Blood samples were taken from patients before sensitization (week 0) and then at 2, 6 and about 24 weeks after DPC sensitization. Roughly 30 alopecia patients provided blood for TCR sequencing at one to four time points (pre-sensitization, 2, 6 and 24 weeks).

Points the paper makes about the study in general: After repeated subsampling, changes were observed in the strength of the expansion versus patch-test correlation and in the threshold at which the correlation became significant. Compared with pre-sensitization or healthy control sets, expanded TCRs formed significantly more large CDR3 similarity clusters, which is consistent with antigen-driven responses. Because every patient had alopecia, a presumed autoimmune disease, the patients' immune response might differ from that of healthy individuals. Patch test score correlated positively with the number of PT1 expanded TCRs, reaching significance at thresholds 8, 16 and 32 but not at 4. DPC sensitization did not change how many TCRs were above 1 in 1000 frequency, and no evidence was found of alterations in global repertoire structure.

This specimen's time point label, per the study, means: patch test 1, 2 weeks after DPC sensitization. In the paper's terms, the treatment or condition label means: therapeutic diphenylcyclopropenone sensitization with weekly scalp DPC. At every patch-test visit, the blood draw took place before the patch test was put on. Patients were eligible if aged 18 to 70, diagnosed with alopecia and judged suitable for DPC therapy, and pregnant patients were excluded. Total RNA was extracted from unfractionated whole blood collected in Tempus Blood RNA tubes. Receptors were amplified or captured by RACE. Sequencing used a NextSeq 500. Library preparation attached unique molecular identifiers to individual cDNA molecules for quantitative, reproducible TCR counting. From each blood RNA sample, both TCR alpha and TCR beta chains were sequenced. The authors' pipeline ran thus. A median of roughly 99,000 TCRs per sample was observed, with a range of about 20,000 to 700,000. V, J and CDR3 annotation of the TCR reads was carried out using the Decombinator software suite. To make PS versus PT1 abundance plots, every sample was subsampled to the same number of TCRs (28,000). Expanded TCRs were defined as absent before sensitization and observed at least eight times at the 2-week time point. TCRdb trimmed the raw reads at Q25, called clones with MiXCR and kept productive beta chains. Every entry covers one CDR3 protein and lists the most common genes and DNA from its rows. These V and J calls originate from TCRdb's pipeline instead of the authors' own analysis. The sample yields fewer than 400,000 distinct CDR3 sequences; approximately 6.3% were counted once. The top ten constitute 7.5% to 8.5% of the sample.

This sequence originates from a woman in her late teens or twenties with alopecia areata. Some clones in this sample may be carry-over from other donors' samples. The starting material was whole blood, obtained in connection with sensitization to the hapten diphenylcyclopropenone (DPC). The receptor chain draws on TRBV4-3 and TRBJ1-2; matching of 5 bases hints at TRBD1 as the D gene. The CDR3 region: CASSQKRSAEIWGFNYGYTF. The sequence in DNA is TGCGCCAGCAGCCAAAAAAGGTCGGCAGAAATATGGGGGTTTAACTATGGCTACACCTTC.